This TCR beta chain was identified in a study of T cell responses to AZD1222 COVID-19 vaccine. Repertoires were generated with immunoSEQ multiplex PCR, while TCRdb's copy carries only in-frame clones and drops some. The data contain around 150,000 clones, under 95% of them seen just once; the ten biggest clones take up under 6%. The CDR3 contains 14 residues. Unmatched junction bases numbered 5, after V lost 4 bases and J lost 3 bases. Germline lookup yields CDR1 SGHRS and CDR2 YFSETQ. Note on this clone: Its antigen is not identified.

Study-wide points: Only a handful of AZD1222 recipients, roughly 6 in all, had baseline seropositivity.

The starting material was peripheral blood, obtained 28 days after the second AZD1222 dose. The clonotype originates from an adult who received the AZD1222 COVID-19 vaccine. This chain links TRBV5-1 with TRBJ1-1; 8 positions match TRBD1. In DNA, the CDR3 is TGCGCCAGCAGCCCGGACAGGGTCTACACTGAAGCTTTCTTT. Translation gives CASSPDRVYTEAFF.